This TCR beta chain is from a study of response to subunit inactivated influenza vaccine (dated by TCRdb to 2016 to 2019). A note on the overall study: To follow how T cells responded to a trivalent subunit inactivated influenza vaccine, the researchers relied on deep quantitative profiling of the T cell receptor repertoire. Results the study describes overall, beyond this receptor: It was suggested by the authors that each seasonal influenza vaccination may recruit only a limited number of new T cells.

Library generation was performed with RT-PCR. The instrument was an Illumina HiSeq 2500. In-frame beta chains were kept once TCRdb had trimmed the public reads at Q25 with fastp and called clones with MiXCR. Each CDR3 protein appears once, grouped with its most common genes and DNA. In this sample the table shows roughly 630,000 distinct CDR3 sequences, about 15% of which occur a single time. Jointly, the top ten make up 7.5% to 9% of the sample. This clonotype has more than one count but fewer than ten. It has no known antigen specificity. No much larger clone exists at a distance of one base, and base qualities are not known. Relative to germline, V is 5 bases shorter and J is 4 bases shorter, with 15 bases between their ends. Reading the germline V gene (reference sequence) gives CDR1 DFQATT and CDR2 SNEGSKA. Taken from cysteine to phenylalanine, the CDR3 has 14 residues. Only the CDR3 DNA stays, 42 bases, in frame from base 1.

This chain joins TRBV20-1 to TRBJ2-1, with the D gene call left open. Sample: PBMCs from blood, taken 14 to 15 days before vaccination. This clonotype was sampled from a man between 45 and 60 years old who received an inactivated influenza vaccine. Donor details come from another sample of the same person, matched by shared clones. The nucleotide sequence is TGCAGTGCTTCCGCCCGGATGAGGTACAATGAGCAGTTCTTC. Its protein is CSASARMRYNEQFF.